This T cell receptor (beta chain) comes out of a study of cytomegalovirus exposure and HLA in healthy donors. In the study overall: Of some 400 genotyped donors, more than 75% grouped in the Caucasian-associated ancestry cluster.

The CDR3 totals 11 residues. CDR1 and CDR2 (germline): DFQATT, SNEGSKA (reference sequence). The PCR employed 60 Vbeta primers together with 13 Jbeta primers. Per the authors' pipeline: In a later analysis, 80 million or so unique TCR beta chains included roughly 11 million shared by two or more donors. Clones were sequenced by immunoSEQ multiplex PCR, and TCRdb holds only the in-frame ones, with some missing. The V and J calls and clone size come from that table; D and trimming were worked out from the DNA. The sample holds about 95,000 clones; around four fifths are singletons and the top ten take about 5%.

The V call is TRBV20-1, the J call TRBJ1-1; a possible D gene is TRBD1 (5 bases). This clonotype originated in a middle-aged woman in good health and CMV-seronegative. Sequencing input: PBMCs. CDR3 in DNA: TGCACCCCGTCGGCGGGGGTTGAAGCTTTCTTT. This sequence encodes CTPSAGVEAFF.